This T cell receptor beta chain derives from a study of cytomegalovirus exposure and HLA in healthy donors. This PCR relied on a set of 60 Vbeta primers and 13 Jbeta primers. Repertoires were generated with immunoSEQ multiplex PCR, while TCRdb's copy carries only in-frame clones and drops some. The sample holds about 200,000 clones; approximately 80% are singletons and the top ten take just under 3%. Germline CDR1 is KGHSH and CDR2 is LQKENI. V lost 2 bases to trimming and J lost 1 base, with 8 bases between them. The CDR3 consists of 14 residues. In regard to this clone: Its antigen is not identified.

Study-wide results and limits: As a later analysis revealed, most CMV-associated TCR beta chains appeared HLA-restricted. In an earlier analysis, in roughly 580 donors, most V segments appeared productive either ~87% or ~30% of the time. For TCR beta chains, V- and J-gene trimming was later linked to a missense DCLRE1C variant.

Whereas donors were nominally healthy upon sampling, unrecorded immune exposures were probable. The receptor was isolated from a woman in her thirties in good health and CMV-seronegative. The gene calls are TRBV18 and TRBJ1-2, with D uncertain. The sequencing input was PBMCs. This CDR3 reads CASSPVPFNYGYTF. The CDR3 DNA is TGTGCCAGCTCACCAGTTCCCTTTAACTATGGCTACACCTTC. Based on the CDR3 plus reference TRBV18 and TRBJ1-2, the full variable domain is NAGVMQNPRHLVRRRGQEARLRCSPMKGHSHVYWYRQLPEEGLKFMVYLQKENIIDESGMPKERFSAEFPKEGPSILRIQQVVRGDSAAYFCASSPVPFNYGYTFGSGTRLTVV.